The sequence of this T cell receptor (beta chain) was determined in a study of shared clonotypes between healthy human individuals. Study background: Per donor, CD8 memory used one plate, CD8 naive used two, CD4 memory used three and CD4 naive used three. Notes on the study in general: Memory subsets generally showed smaller estimated richness than naive subsets did. The study found lower generation probabilities in non-shared clonotypes than in those shared by all four donors.

Positively selected for CCR7, the CD45RO-negative cells used as naive CD8 cells excluded terminally differentiated effector memory CD45RA+ cells. TCRdb's table, derived via immunoSEQ multiplex PCR, lists solely in-frame clones and lacks some. This table holds 600,000 or so clones, roughly 98% found once. Note on this clone: Its antigen is not identified.

Sequencing was performed on naive CD8+ T cells sorted from blood. The origin of this receptor is a man aged 30 to 39 in good health.

Written as DNA, the CDR3 is TGTGCCAGCAGTTTATCCACCACACAAGAGACCCAGTACTTC. Protein sequence: CASSLSTTQETQYF. The chain has TRBV27 and TRBJ2-5; D gene unclear. Germline loops: CDR1 MNHEY, CDR2 SMNVEV (reference sequence). The CDR3 extends over 14 amino acids. Between the trimmed V and J ends, which lost 0 bases and 2 bases, there was a span of 7 bases.